The entry that follows covers one T cell receptor (beta chain) sequence. This specimen belongs to a study of blood T cell repertoires in COVID-19. Background on the study: Sources were T cells, B-cell-depleted T cells, or PBMCs; the material itself was cDNA or gDNA.

In the original analysis: Amplified reference gene primers provided the basis for estimating nucleated cell counts. Generated by immunoSEQ multiplex PCR, the TCRdb table keeps only in-frame clones and is missing some. That table gives V, J and clone size, and the DNA gave D and trimming. The data show around 230,000 clones, under 90% seen once. Germline V gives CDR1 KGHSH, CDR2 LQKENI. The CDR3 extends over 15 amino acids. The J segment lost 0 bases and the V segment lost 3 bases, leaving 2 bases of the junction unmatched. The study recruited people aged about 18 to 90 years across around 24 US areas. Cohort placement rested on clinical history that participants reported themselves.

V gene TRBV18 combines with J gene TRBJ2-3; 8 bases map to TRBD2. This clonotype was sampled from a woman between 25 and 40 years old with acute COVID-19. The sample was PBMCs or T cells enriched from blood (not recorded which). This CDR3 reads CASSPSGASTDTQYF. In DNA, the CDR3 is TGTGCCAGCTCACCTAGCGGGGCCAGCACAGATACGCAGTATTTT. The whole variable domain, remainder taken from reference TRBV18 and TRBJ2-3, is NAGVMQNPRHLVRRRGQEARLRCSPMKGHSHVYWYRQLPEEGLKFMVYLQKENIIDESGMPKERFSAEFPKEGPSILRIQQVVRGDSAAYFCASSPSGASTDTQYFGPGTRLTVL.